The 10 T cell receptor beta chains below were found in one sample sequenced in a study of cytomegalovirus exposure and HLA in healthy donors (dated by TCRdb to 2016 to 2017). Library construction relied on the immunoSEQ multiplex PCR assay. TCRdb carries this immuneACCESS record with in-frame sequences only. Its versions omit some clonotypes, under half of them owing to an unresolved V gene in the studies checked, with the rest unexplained. The sample has about 150,000 clones on record, approximately 86% of them singletons. Of the sample, 2% to 2.5% falls within the top ten clones. Specimen: PBMCs. The receptors were sampled from a human donor in good health.

The V call is TRBV12-5, the J call TRBJ1-1; D gene unclear. Trimming took off 5 bases at V and 1 base at J, with 8 bases between the two ends. CDR3 length: 13 amino acids. Germline lookup yields CDR1 LGHNT and CDR2 FRNRAP. Written as DNA, the CDR3 is TGTGCTAGTGGTAACGAGGGGAACACTGAAGCTTTCTTT. This translates into CASGNEGNTEAFF.

The chain employs TRBV13 and TRBJ2-1; no reliable D call. V was cut by 5 bases and J by 12 bases, with 5 bases left in between. The germline V gene encodes CDR1 PRHDT and CDR2 FYEKMQ (reference sequence). This CDR3 is built from 9 residues. CDR3 sequence (DNA): TGTGCCAGCAGCCCGGGGCAGTTCTTC. Translated: CASSPGQFF.

The chain joins TRBV7-9 to TRBJ2-1; 12 bases line up with TRBD2. The CDR3 extends over 16 amino acids. The germline gives CDR1 SEHNR, CDR2 FQNEAQ (reference sequence). V lost 5 bases and J lost 8; bases outside the gene matches: 10. In DNA form, the CDR3 reads TGTGCCAGCAGCCCACACTGGACTAGCGGGGCCCATGAGCAGTTCTTC. It codes for CASSPHWTSGAHEQFF.

In this sample, this clone turned up a few times. The chain employs TRBV2 and TRBJ1-2, with 9 bases that match TRBD1. CDR3 length: 14 residues. Germline trimming cut 8 bases from V and 4 bases from J; bases unmatched to any gene: 8. CDR1 and CDR2 from the germline V gene are SNHLY and FYNNEI. The CDR3 sequence is CASQLQGASYGYTF. The CDR3 DNA is TGTGCCAGCCAATTACAGGGGGCGTCCTATGGCTACACCTTC.

The chain is built from TRBV18 and TRBJ2-1; TRBD2 agrees at 8 bases. Germline-derived CDR1 and CDR2 are KGHSH and LQKENI. The J segment lost 3 bases and the V segment lost 0 bases, leaving 13 bases of the junction unmatched. The CDR3 length is 19 residues. The CDR3 sequence is CASSPPSSGGLFIYNEQFF. As DNA, the CDR3 is TGTGCCAGCTCACCACCTTCCTCGGGGGGGCTATTTATCTACAATGAGCAGTTCTTC.

The genes are TRBV5-6 and TRBJ2-5, with 9 bases fitting TRBD1. CDR3 length: 15 residues. CDR1 and CDR2 from the germline V gene are SGHDT and YYEEEE. With V trimmed by 3 bases and J by 3 bases, 6 bases remained unmatched. CDR3 amino acids: CASSSKGTGKETQYF. Written as DNA, the CDR3 is TGTGCCAGCAGCTCGAAGGGGACAGGGAAAGAGACCCAGTACTTC.

This clone came up once. The CDR3 reads CASTELETQYF. CDR3 coding DNA: TGTGCCAGCACCGAGCTGGAGACCCAGTACTTC. The V gene is TRBV2, the J gene TRBJ2-5; D remains unclear. Germline V gene data show CDR1 as SNHLY and CDR2 as FYNNEI. V was shortened by 7 bases and J by 5 bases, with 8 bases between the two germline ends. CDR3 size: 11 residues.

The genes are TRBV4-1 and TRBJ2-7; 9 bases map to TRBD2. Looked up from germline, CDR1 is MGHRA and CDR2 is YSYEKL. V lost 1 base to trimming and J lost 5 bases; unmatched junction nucleotides: 3. The CDR3 extends over 14 amino acids. The CDR3 DNA is TGCGCCAGCAGCCAAGGTCTAGCGGGACACGAGCAGTACTTC. This translates into CASSQGLAGHEQYF.

This chain joins TRBV29-1 and TRBJ2-2; 7 bases agree with TRBD2. The length of the CDR3 is 12 residues. Trimming cost V 7 bases and J 7 bases; bases outside gene matches: 6. The germline gives CDR1 SQVTM, CDR2 ANQGSEA. CDR3 bases: TGCAGCGCCACTAGCGACCGCGGGGAGCTGTTTTTT. It yields the protein CSATSDRGELFF.

This chain connects TRBV6-5 to TRBJ2-1; weak D call: TRBD2 (5 bases). Between the trimmed V and J ends, which lost 11 bases and 4 bases, there was a span of 12 bases. From germline, CDR1 is MNHEY and CDR2 SVGAGI. This CDR3 is built from 12 residues. CDR3 nucleotide sequence: TGTGCCGTCTCGGGGTTGTACAATGAGCAGTTCTTC. Translation gives CAVSGLYNEQFF.